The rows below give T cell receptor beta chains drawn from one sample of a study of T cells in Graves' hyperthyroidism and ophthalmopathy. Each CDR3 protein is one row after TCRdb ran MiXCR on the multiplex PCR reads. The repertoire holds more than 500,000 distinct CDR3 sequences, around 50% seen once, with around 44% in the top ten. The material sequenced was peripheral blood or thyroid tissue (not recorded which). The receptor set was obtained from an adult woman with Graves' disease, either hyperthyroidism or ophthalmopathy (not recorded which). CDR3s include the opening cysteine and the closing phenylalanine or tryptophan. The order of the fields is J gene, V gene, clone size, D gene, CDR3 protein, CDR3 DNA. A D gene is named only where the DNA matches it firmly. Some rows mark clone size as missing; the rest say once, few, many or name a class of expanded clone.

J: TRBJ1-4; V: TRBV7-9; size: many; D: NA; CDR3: CASSFARDNEKLFF; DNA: TGTGCCAGCAGCTTCGCCAGGGATAATGAAAAACTGTTTTTT
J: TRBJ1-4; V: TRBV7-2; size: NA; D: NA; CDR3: CASSLGGARHEKLFF; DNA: TGTGCCAGCAGCTTAGGGGGGGCGCGGCATGAAAAACTGTTTTTT
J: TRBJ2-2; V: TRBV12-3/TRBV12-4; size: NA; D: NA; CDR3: CASTTDSGPGELFF; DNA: TGTGCCAGCACCACGGACTCAGGGCCCGGGGAGCTGTTTTTT
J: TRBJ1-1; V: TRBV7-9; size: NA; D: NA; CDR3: CASSQYDILF; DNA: TGTGCCAGCAGTCAATATGACATTCTTTTT
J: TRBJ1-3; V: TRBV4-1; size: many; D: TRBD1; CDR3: CASSPGTGSGNTIYF; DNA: TGCGCCAGCAGCCCAGGGACAGGCTCTGGAAACACCATATATTTT
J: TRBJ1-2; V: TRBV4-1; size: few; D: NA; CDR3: CASSQRTGNTF; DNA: TGCGCCAGCAGCCAAAGGACTGGAAACACCTTC
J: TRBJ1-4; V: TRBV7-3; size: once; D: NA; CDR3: CASSLTGQFF; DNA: TGTGCCAGCAGCTTAACGGGACAGTTTTTT
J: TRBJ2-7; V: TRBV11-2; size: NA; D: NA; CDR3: CASSPVAQDSYEQYF; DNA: TGTGCCAGCAGCCCAGTGGCACAGGACTCCTACGAGCAGTACTTC
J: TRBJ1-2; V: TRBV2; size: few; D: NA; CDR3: CASSEGVTSYGYTF; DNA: TGTGCCAGCAGTGAAGGGGTGACTAGCTATGGCTACACCTTC
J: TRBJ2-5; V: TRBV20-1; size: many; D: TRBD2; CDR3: CSARAGLAGLKETQYF; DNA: TGCAGTGCTAGAGCGGGACTAGCGGGATTGAAAGAGACCCAGTACTTC
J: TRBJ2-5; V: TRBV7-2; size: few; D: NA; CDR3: CASSLESGAGETQYF; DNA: TGTGCCAGCAGCTTAGAGTCGGGGGCCGGGGAGACCCAGTACTTC
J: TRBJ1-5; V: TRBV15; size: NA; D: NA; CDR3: CATREGRPVNQPQHF; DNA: TGTGCCACCAGGGAGGGACGGCCGGTAAATCAGCCCCAGCATTTT
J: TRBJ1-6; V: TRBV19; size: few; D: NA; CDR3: CATGGVSLHF; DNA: TGTGCGACAGGTGGGGTGTCCCTCCACTTT
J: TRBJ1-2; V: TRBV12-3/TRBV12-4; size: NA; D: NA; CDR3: CASSLAGDLGYTF; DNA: TGTGCCAGCAGTTTAGCAGGGGATCTTGGCTACACCTTC
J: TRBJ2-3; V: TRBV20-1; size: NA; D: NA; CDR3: CSARDLTQYF; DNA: TGCAGTGCTAGAGATCTTACGCAGTATTTT
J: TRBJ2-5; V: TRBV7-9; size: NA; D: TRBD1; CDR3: CASSLDRGDETQYF; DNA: TGTGCCAGCAGTCTAGACAGGGGGGACGAGACCCAGTACTTC
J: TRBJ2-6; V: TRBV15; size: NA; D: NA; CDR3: CATSRVSTRLISGANVLTF; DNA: TGTGCCACCAGCAGAGTCAGCACAAGGTTGATTTCTGGGGCCAACGTCCTGACTTTC
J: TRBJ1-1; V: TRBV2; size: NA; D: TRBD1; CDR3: CASRKDRETEAFF; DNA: TGTGCCAGCAGAAAGGACAGGGAAACTGAAGCTTTCTTT
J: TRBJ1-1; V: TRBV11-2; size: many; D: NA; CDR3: CASSRRWGFNTEAFF; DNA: TGTGCCAGCAGCCGTAGGTGGGGTTTCAACACTGAAGCTTTCTTT
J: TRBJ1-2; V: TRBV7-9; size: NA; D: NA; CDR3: CASQPLGGRLANYGYTF; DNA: TGTGCCAGCCAACCTTTGGGGGGGCGTCTAGCTAACTATGGCTACACCTTC
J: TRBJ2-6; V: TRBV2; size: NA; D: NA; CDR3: CASSTAGGANVLTF; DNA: TGTGCCAGCAGTACAGCAGGTGGGGCCAACGTCCTGACTTTC
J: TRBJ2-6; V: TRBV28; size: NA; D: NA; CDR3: CASRQGANVLTF; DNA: TGTGCCAGCCGTCAAGGGGCCAACGTCCTGACTTTC
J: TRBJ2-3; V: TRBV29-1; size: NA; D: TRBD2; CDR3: CSASGLAGGPSTDTQYF; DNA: TGCAGCGCTTCGGGACTAGCGGGAGGGCCCAGCACAGATACGCAGTATTTT
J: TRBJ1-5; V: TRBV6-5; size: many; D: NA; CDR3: CARLRQPYSNQPQHF; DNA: TGTGCCAGACTTCGACAGCCGTATAGCAATCAGCCCCAGCATTTT
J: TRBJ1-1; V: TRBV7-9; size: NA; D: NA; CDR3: CASSAQDRNTEAFF; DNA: TGTGCCAGCAGCGCCCAAGACAGAAACACTGAAGCTTTCTTT
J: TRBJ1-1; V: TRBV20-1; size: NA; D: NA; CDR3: CSASREAEAFF; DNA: TGCAGTGCTAGCCGGGAAGCTGAAGCTTTCTTT
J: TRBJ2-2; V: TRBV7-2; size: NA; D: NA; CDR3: CASNQPSRRGELFF; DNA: TGTGCCAGCAACCAACCCTCGCGTCGCGGGGAGCTGTTTTTT
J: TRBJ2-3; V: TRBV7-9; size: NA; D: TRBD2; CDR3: CASSSILAGTDTQYF; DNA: TGTGCCAGCAGTTCAATTCTAGCGGGCACAGATACGCAGTATTTT
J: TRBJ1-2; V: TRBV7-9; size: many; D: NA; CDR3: CASSLGSRGSGYYGYTF; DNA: TGTGCCAGCAGCTTGGGGTCCAGGGGATCAGGCTACTATGGCTACACCTTC
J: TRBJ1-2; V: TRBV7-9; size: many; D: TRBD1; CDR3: CASSMNPGQGEYGYTF; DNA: TGTGCCAGCAGTATGAACCCGGGACAGGGAGAGTATGGCTACACCTTC
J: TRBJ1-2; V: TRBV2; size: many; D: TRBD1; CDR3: CASSTTGSYGYTF; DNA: TGTGCCAGCAGTACGACAGGGTCGTACGGCTACACCTTC
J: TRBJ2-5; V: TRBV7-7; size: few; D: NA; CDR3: CASSRDIQETQYF; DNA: TGTGCTAGCAGCAGGGACATTCAAGAAACCCAGTACTTC
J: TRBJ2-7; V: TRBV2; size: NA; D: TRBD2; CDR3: CASSDASGSNEQYF; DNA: TGTGCCAGCAGTGATGCTAGCGGGAGCAACGAGCAGTACTTC
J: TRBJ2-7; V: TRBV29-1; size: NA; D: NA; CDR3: CSVVQGVGEQYF; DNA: TGCAGCGTTGTTCAAGGCGTTGGCGAGCAGTACTTC
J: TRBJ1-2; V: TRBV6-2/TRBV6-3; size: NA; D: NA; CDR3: CASSYSGFGGYTF; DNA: TGTGCCAGCAGTTACTCAGGGTTTGGTGGCTACACCTTC
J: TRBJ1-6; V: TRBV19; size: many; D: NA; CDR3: CASSIFTAENSPLHF; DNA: TGTGCCAGTAGTATCTTTACCGCGGAGAATTCACCCCTCCACTTT
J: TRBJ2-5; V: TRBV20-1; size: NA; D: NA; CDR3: CSARRGAGTQYF; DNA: TGCAGTGCCCGAAGGGGGGCAGGGACCCAGTACTTC
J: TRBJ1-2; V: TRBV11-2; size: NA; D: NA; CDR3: CASSPGDKVGYTF; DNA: TGTGCCAGCAGCCCCGGGGACAAGGTTGGCTACACCTTC
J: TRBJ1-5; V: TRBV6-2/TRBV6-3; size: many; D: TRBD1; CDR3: CASSYRGNQPQHF; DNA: TGTGCCAGTAGTTACAGGGGGAATCAGCCCCAGCATTTT
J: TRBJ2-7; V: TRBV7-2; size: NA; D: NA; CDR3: CASSEEPEKEQYF; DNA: TGTGCCAGCAGTGAAGAACCCGAGAAGGAGCAGTACTTC
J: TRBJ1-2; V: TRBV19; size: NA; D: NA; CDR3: CASSALGKGIYGYTF; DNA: TGTGCCAGTAGTGCACTCGGGAAAGGTATCTATGGCTACACCTTC
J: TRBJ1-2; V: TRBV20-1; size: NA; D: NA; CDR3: CSARERGPTGDDGYTF; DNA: TGCAGTGCTAGAGAGCGGGGGCCCACCGGGGACGATGGCTACACCTTC
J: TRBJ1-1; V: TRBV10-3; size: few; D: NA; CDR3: CATSLSTEAFF; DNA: TGTGCCACCAGTCTATCAACTGAAGCTTTCTTT
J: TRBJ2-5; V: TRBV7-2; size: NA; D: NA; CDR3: CASSPKLQETQYF; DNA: TGTGCCAGCAGCCCAAAACTACAAGAGACCCAGTACTTC
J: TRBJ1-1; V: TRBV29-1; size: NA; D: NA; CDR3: CSVGWKLKNTEAFF; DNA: TGCAGCGTTGGTTGGAAGCTAAAAAACACTGAAGCTTTCTTT
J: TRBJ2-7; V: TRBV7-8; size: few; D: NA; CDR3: CASGDGAYEQYF; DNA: TGTGCCAGCGGGGACGGGGCCTACGAGCAGTACTTC
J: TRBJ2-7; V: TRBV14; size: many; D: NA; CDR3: CASRRTGSGSLEQYF; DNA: TGTGCCAGCAGACGCACCGGGTCAGGATCCCTCGAGCAGTACTTC
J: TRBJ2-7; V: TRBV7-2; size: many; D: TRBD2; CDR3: CASSLYQSRRGIYEQYF; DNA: TGTGCCAGCAGCTTATACCAATCTCGGCGGGGGATCTACGAGCAGTACTTC
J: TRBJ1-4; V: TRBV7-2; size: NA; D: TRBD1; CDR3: CASSPWTGTINEKLFF; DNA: TGTGCCAGCAGCCCCTGGACAGGGACTATTAATGAAAAACTGTTTTTT
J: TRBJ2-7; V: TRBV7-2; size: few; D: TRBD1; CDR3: CASSLGPLRQGTYEQYF; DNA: TGTGCCAGCAGCTTAGGTCCATTGAGACAGGGAACCTACGAGCAGTACTTC
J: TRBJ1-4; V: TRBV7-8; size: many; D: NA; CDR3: CASSRGGEKLFF; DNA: TGTGCCAGCAGCCGGGGGGGTGAAAAACTGTTTTTT
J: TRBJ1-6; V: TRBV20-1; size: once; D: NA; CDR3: CSARIKVGEGDNSPLHF; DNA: TGCAGTGCTAGGATAAAGGTTGGGGAAGGGGATAATTCACCCCTCCACTTT
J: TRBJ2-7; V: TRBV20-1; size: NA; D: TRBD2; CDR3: CSAREAGFGASPSSYEQYF; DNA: TGCAGTGCTAGAGAAGCGGGATTTGGAGCTTCTCCTAGCTCCTACGAGCAGTACTTC
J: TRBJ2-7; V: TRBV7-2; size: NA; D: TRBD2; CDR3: CASQPPGGVKSYEQYF; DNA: TGTGCCAGCCAGCCACCGGGGGGGGTTAAGTCCTACGAGCAGTACTTC